These 20 T cell receptor beta chains came from one sample sequenced in a study of technical replicates of blood from a few donors. Sequencing used immunoSEQ multiplex PCR; TCRdb keeps in-frame clones, though not all of them. This sample carries 60,000 to 90,000 clones, roughly 94% of them seen once, and the ten largest clones take more than 0.25%. The sequenced sample was T cells isolated from PBMCs. These receptor sequences come from a human donor in good health.

This rearrangement joins TRBV5-4 to TRBJ1-2; 9 bases line up with TRBD1. J gave up 1 base and V 4 bases, and 11 bases lay outside the gene matches. This CDR3 comprises 17 residues. Germline values: CDR1 SGHNT, CDR2 YYREEE (reference sequence). The chain's CDR3 is CASSKGTGQMDNYGYTF. The CDR3 DNA sequence: TGTGCCAGCAGCAAAGGGACAGGGCAAATGGATAACTATGGCTACACCTTC.

This sequence joins TRBV21-1 and TRBJ1-1. TRBV21-1 is a listed pseudogene. The CDR3 covers 14 residues. This CDR3 reads CASSPREPNTEAFF. The CDR3 DNA reads TGTGCCAGCAGCCCTCGGGAGCCGAACACTGAAGCTTTCTTT.

The chain couples TRBV15 to TRBJ1-3, with D tentatively TRBD1 (5 bases). From germline, CDR1 is LNHNV and CDR2 YYDKDF (reference sequence). The CDR3 sequence is 15 residues long. Trimming took 5 bases from V and 0 from J, leaving 11 bases between them. The CDR3 nucleotides read TGTGCCACCAGCGTCACAGGCAACTCTGGAAACACCATATATTTT. It codes for CATSVTGNSGNTIYF. The complete variable domain, with remaining parts taken from reference TRBV15 and TRBJ1-3, reads DAMVIQNPRYQVTQFGKPVTLSCSQTLNHNVMYWYQQKSSQAPKLLFHYYDKDFNNEADTPDNFQSRRPNTSFCFLDIRSPGLGDTAMYLCATSVTGNSGNTIYFGEGSWLTVV.

J is TRBJ2-7 and V is TRBV11-3; the D gene is possibly TRBD1 (6 bases). Trimming took 1 base from V and 1 from J, leaving 11 bases between them. CDR1 and CDR2 from the germline V gene are SGHNT and YENEEA. CDR3 length equals 15 residues. DNA for the CDR3: TGTGCCAGCAGCTTAGGGACAGCTTTGTCCTACGAGCAGTACTTC. Its translation is CASSLGTALSYEQYF.

V usage is TRBV5-4 and J usage is TRBJ1-1, with 7 bases matching TRBD1. After removal of 6 bases from V and 4 bases from J, the junction contained 9 bases not matched to a gene. Germline V CDR1 and CDR2: SGHNT, YYREEE (reference sequence). This CDR3 spans 14 amino acids. CDR3 region: CASTINRGGTEAFF. The CDR3 DNA sequence: TGTGCCAGCACCATTAACAGGGGAGGCACTGAAGCTTTCTTT.

The V and J genes are TRBV28 and TRBJ2-7; 12 bases fit TRBD2. CDR1 and CDR2 from the germline V gene are MDHEN and SYDVKM. The CDR3 length is 16 residues. J lost 0 bases, V lost 6 bases, and 6 bases had no gene match. The CDR3: CASRDSGLAGSYEQYF. The CDR3 DNA follows: TGTGCCAGCAGGGACTCGGGACTAGCGGGCTCCTACGAGCAGTACTTC.

This clone has only a few counts. This chain links TRBV7-9 with TRBJ1-1; D is possibly TRBD1 (5 bases). CDR1 and CDR2 (germline): SEHNR, FQNEAQ (reference sequence). This CDR3 spans 14 amino acids. V was trimmed by 1 base and J by 8 bases, leaving 14 bases between them. The CDR3 bases are TGTGCCAGCAGCTTAGGACAGAACAACAGGGAAGCTTTCTTT. As protein: CASSLGQNNREAFF.

The V gene is TRBV29-1, the J gene TRBJ1-2; D gene ambiguous. CDR3 length equals 12 residues. V gave up 6 bases and J gave up 6 bases, with 14 bases separating them. The germline V gene has CDR1 SQVTM and CDR2 ANQGSEA. DNA of the CDR3: TGCAGCGTCCCGGTTCTACGTGATGGCTACACCTTC. Translating gives CSVPVLRDGYTF.

The chain has TRBV19 and TRBJ1-4; D is possibly TRBD1 (6 bases). Between the trimmed V and J ends, which lost 5 bases and 5 bases, there was a span of 12 bases. In germline, CDR1 is LNHDA, CDR2 SQIVND (reference sequence). CDR3 length equals 14 residues. CDR3 sequence (DNA): TGTGCCAGTAGTCCAATACAGGGAAATGAAAAACTGTTTTTT. Its translation is CASSPIQGNEKLFF. Supplemented by reference TRBV19 and TRBJ1-4, the full variable domain reads DGGITQSPKYLFRKEGQNVTLSCEQNLNHDAMYWYRQDPGQGLRLIYYSQIVNDFQKGDIAEGYSVSREKKESFPLTVTSAQKNPTAFYLCASSPIQGNEKLFFGSGTQLSVL.

This chain uses TRBV4-1 with TRBJ2-1; 8 nucleotides align to TRBD2. Looked up from germline, CDR1 is MGHRA and CDR2 is YSYEKL. This CDR3 contains 18 residues. J was trimmed by 0 bases and V by 0 bases; bases with no gene match: 7. DNA for the CDR3: TGCGCCAGCAGCCAAGAGCCCCCGGGAGGGAGCTCCTACAATGAGCAGTTCTTC. Translating it yields CASSQEPPGGSSYNEQFF.

The rearrangement uses TRBV5-6 and TRBJ2-1; 7 positions match TRBD2. V was pared by 4 bases and J by 2 bases, with 6 bases of the junction left unmatched. Germline V lookup: CDR1 SGHDT, CDR2 YYEEEE. CDR3 size: 15 residues. CDR3 sequence reads: CASSEHGLAYNEQFF. The CDR3 DNA sequence: TGTGCCAGCAGCGAGCACGGACTAGCCTACAATGAGCAGTTCTTC.

This chain joins TRBV5-1 and TRBJ2-2, with 10 bases matching TRBD1. Trimming at V came to 4 bases and at J to 10 bases, leaving 19 bases not matched to a gene. The germline CDR1 and CDR2 sequences are SGHRS and YFSETQ. This CDR3 comprises 18 residues. The CDR3 DNA is TGCGCCAGCAGCCTCGAGGGGGTATTCGACAGGGGGCTCGTGGAGCTGTTTTTT. This translates into CASSLEGVFDRGLVELFF.

In nucleotides, the CDR3 is TGTGCCAGCAGGGTCGACAGCCGAGGCCACGAGCAGTACTTC. Protein sequence: CASRVDSRGHEQYF. This chain uses TRBV6-5 with TRBJ2-7; D possibly corresponds to TRBD1 (5 bases). The CDR3 is made up of 14 amino acids. Germline V gene sequence: CDR1 MNHEY, CDR2 SVGAGI. V gave up 6 bases and J gave up 5 bases, with 17 bases separating them.

The chain employs TRBV9 and TRBJ2-7; 9 positions agree with TRBD1. V was pared by 4 bases and J by 5 bases, with 7 bases of the junction left unmatched. Germline V gene lookup returns CDR1 SGDLS and CDR2 YYNGEE. The CDR3 runs 14 residues. The CDR3 coding sequence is TGTGCCAGCAGCACCGACAGGGGGTCCGACGAGCAGTACTTC. This codes for CASSTDRGSDEQYF.

V gene TRBV7-2 combines with J gene TRBJ2-7, with D perhaps TRBD1 (6 bases). Per the germline V gene, CDR1 is SGHTA and CDR2 is FQGNSA. The CDR3 is made up of 11 amino acids. V shed 4 bases and J shed 6 bases, with 7 bases lying between them. CDR3 nucleotide sequence: TGTGCCAGCAGCTACAGGGTCGAGCAGTACTTC. It encodes CASSYRVEQYF.

The rearrangement links TRBV10-1 to TRBJ2-7; 8 bases are a match to TRBD1. J was trimmed by 5 bases and V by 6 bases; bases with no gene match: 6. The germline gives CDR1 WNHNN, CDR2 SYGVQD (reference sequence). The CDR3 sequence is 13 residues long. The CDR3 sequence: CASSLTGVDEQYF. In nucleotides, the CDR3 is TGCGCCAGCAGCTTGACAGGGGTGGACGAGCAGTACTTC.

V usage is TRBV27 and J usage is TRBJ1-5, with a weak D call TRBD1 (5 bases). This CDR3 spans 14 amino acids. Between the trimmed V and J ends, which lost 3 bases and 9 bases, there was a span of 15 bases. Germline CDR1 is MNHEY and CDR2 is SMNVEV (reference sequence). The CDR3 is CASSFYGGERPQHF. The CDR3 coding sequence is TGTGCCAGCAGTTTTTACGGGGGAGAGCGGCCCCAGCATTTT.

This clone was observed a handful of times. J is TRBJ1-6 and V is TRBV5-6, with D possibly being TRBD1 (6 bases). Germline CDR1 and CDR2: SGHDT and YYEEEE. The ends were cut back, 3 bases at V and 3 bases at J, with 16 bases in the middle. The CDR3 is 17 amino acids. The CDR3 here is CASSSWTEGLYNSPLHF. DNA of the CDR3: TGTGCCAGCAGCTCATGGACAGAAGGGCTCTATAATTCACCCCTCCACTTT.

This chain links TRBV5-1 with TRBJ2-3; D may be TRBD2 (6 bases). This CDR3 has 15 amino acids. With 6 bases removed from V and 0 bases from J, the gap between germline ends came to 14 bases. The germline V gene has CDR1 SGHRS and CDR2 YFSETQ. As DNA, the CDR3 is TGCGCCAGCATGGGCGGCGGAGGGAGCACAGATACGCAGTATTTT. This gives the protein CASMGGGGSTDTQYF.

The chain combines TRBV6-5 with TRBJ1-1, with D possibly being TRBD1 (5 bases). Trimming removed 4 bases at V and 4 bases at J, with 10 bases between. This CDR3 has 13 residues. Germline lookup yields CDR1 MNHEY and CDR2 SVGAGI. The CDR3 DNA sequence: TGTGCCAGCAGTTCACGGGGGACCACTGAAGCTTTCTTT. The encoded protein is CASSSRGTTEAFF.